These T cell receptor beta chains were read from a single sample in a study of blood T cell repertoires in COVID-19. TCRdb keeps only in-frame clones here, not all; method: immunoSEQ multiplex PCR. The table shows around 350,000 clones, with about 87% occurring only once. Material: peripheral blood. Every receptor here comes from a human donor in a cohort sampled during active COVID-19. The CDR3 runs from the conserved cysteine through the conserved F or W. D genes are given only for firm matches. Expanded clones are given a class, and other clones once, few, many or no size at all.

clone size	D gene	V gene	J gene	CDR3 protein	CDR3 DNA
-	-	TRBV5-1	TRBJ2-3	CASSLGTLRGTDTQYF	TGCGCCAGCAGCTTGGGCACACTAAGGGGGACAGATACGCAGTATTTT
once	-	TRBV24-1	TRBJ2-1	CATSDSVLRAQFF	TGTGCCACCTCGGACTCGGTTCTTAGGGCGCAGTTCTTC
-	-	TRBV10-3	TRBJ2-3	CGVRGYISDTQYF	TGTGGTGTTCGGGGGTATATCTCAGATACGCAGTATTTT
-	-	TRBV4-1	TRBJ1-5	CASSQDLGMLIGNQPQHF	TGCGCCAGCAGCCAAGATCTTGGCATGCTGATTGGCAATCAGCCCCAGCATTTT
-	-	TRBV6-5	TRBJ2-5	CASSRVEETQYF	TGTGCCAGCAGTCGGGTAGAAGAGACCCAGTACTTC
-	TRBD2	TRBV7-9	TRBJ2-1	CASTLSGGSNEQFF	TGTGCCAGCACACTAAGCGGGGGATCCAATGAGCAGTTCTTC
-	TRBD2	TRBV24-1	TRBJ2-1	CATSDRSGRALHEQFF	TGTGCCACCAGTGATCGAAGCGGGAGGGCCTTACATGAGCAGTTCTTC
-	-	TRBV19	TRBJ1-3	CASSIADSGNTIYF	TGTGCCAGTAGTATAGCCGACAGTGGAAACACCATATATTTT
-	-	TRBV7-8	TRBJ1-2	CASSLLGAHGYTF	TGTGCCAGCAGCTTATTGGGGGCCCATGGCTACACCTTC
-	TRBD1	TRBV5-6	TRBJ2-7	CASSSTAGTAMRSEQYF	TGTGCCAGCAGCTCGACGGCCGGGACAGCTATGCGGTCCGAGCAGTACTTC
few	TRBD1	TRBV5-4	TRBJ2-5	CASSLDRGGWETQYF	TGTGCCAGCAGCCTAGACAGGGGAGGATGGGAGACCCAGTACTTC
-	-	TRBV7-6	TRBJ2-7	CASSLVDGVKYEQYF	TGTGCCAGCAGCTTAGTTGACGGAGTAAAGTACGAGCAGTACTTC
-	TRBD1	TRBV24-1	TRBJ1-2	CATKWRQGYGYTF	TGTGCCACCAAGTGGAGACAGGGCTATGGCTACACCTTC
-	-	TRBV15	TRBJ2-7	CATSRDSWEQYF	TGTGCCACCAGCCGAGACAGTTGGGAGCAGTACTTC
-	-	TRBV7-2	TRBJ1-5	CASSLADSDNQPQHF	TGTGCCAGCAGCTTAGCAGACAGTGACAATCAGCCCCAGCATTTT
-	-	TRBV19	TRBJ1-2	CASSIDLETGRRTF	TGTGCCAGTAGTATAGACCTAGAAACAGGGCGGCGTACCTTC
-	TRBD1	TRBV5-4	TRBJ2-7	CASGEAGGSYEQYF	TGTGCCAGCGGCGAAGCAGGGGGCTCCTACGAGCAGTACTTC
few	TRBD2	TRBV27	TRBJ2-1	CASGSLAGAVVDEQFF	TGTGCCAGCGGATCACTAGCGGGGGCTGTTGTGGATGAGCAGTTCTTC
-	-	TRBV30	TRBJ1-6	CAWSVGQSISYNSPLHF	TGTGCCTGGAGTGTTGGACAGTCAATAAGCTATAATTCACCCCTCCACTTT
-	-	TRBV6-5	TRBJ2-7	CASSYSSLARVQYF	TGTGCCAGCAGTTACTCGTCACTAGCTCGCGTGCAGTACTTC
-	TRBD1	TRBV11-1	TRBJ1-1	CASSLTGGNTEAFF	TGTGCCAGCAGCTTAACAGGGGGGAACACTGAAGCTTTCTTT
-	-	TRBV7-2	TRBJ2-1	CASSLSTSYNEQFF	TGTGCCAGCAGCTTAAGTACTTCCTACAATGAGCAGTTCTTC
-	TRBD1	TRBV4-1	TRBJ1-5	CASSLGTGNQPQHF	TGCGCCAGCAGCCTCGGGACAGGGAATCAGCCCCAGCATTTT
few	-	TRBV19	TRBJ1-1	CASSIAHNREVNTEAFF	TGTGCCAGTAGTATAGCTCACAACCGGGAAGTGAACACTGAAGCTTTCTTT
-	-	TRBV30	TRBJ2-5	CAWSPALGEGQYF	TGTGCCTGGAGTCCTGCCCTCGGGGAAGGCCAGTACTTC
-	-	TRBV4-1	TRBJ1-1	CASSQKGLQANTEAFF	TGCGCCAGCAGCCAAAAAGGTTTACAGGCGAACACTGAAGCTTTCTTT
once	TRBD1	TRBV19	TRBJ1-6	CASSAQQGGNSPLHF	TGTGCCAGTAGTGCGCAGCAGGGGGGTAATTCACCCCTCCACTTT
-	-	TRBV9	TRBJ2-1	CASSASTYNEQFF	TGTGCCAGCAGCGCCAGTACGTACAATGAGCAGTTCTTC
few	TRBD2	TRBV5-5	TRBJ2-7	CASSIGRLAAYEQYF	TGTGCCAGCAGCATTGGGAGACTAGCGGCCTACGAGCAGTACTTC
-	-	TRBV18	TRBJ1-3	CASSPGEGSRNTIYF	TGTGCCAGCTCACCAGGGGAGGGATCCCGAAACACCATATATTTT
-	-	TRBV15	TRBJ1-2	CATSGGGQNYGYTF	TGTGCCACCAGCGGGGGAGGGCAGAACTATGGCTACACCTTC
-	-	TRBV4-1	TRBJ1-2	CASSQENPGGGGYTF	TGCGCCAGCAGCCAAGAGAACCCCGGAGGAGGGGGCTACACCTTC
-	-	TRBV5-1	TRBJ2-6	CASSRRNTGSGANVLTF	TGCGCCAGCAGCCGGAGGAATACCGGCTCTGGGGCCAACGTCCTGACTTTC
-	TRBD1	TRBV7-7	TRBJ2-2	CASSLEQGFGELFF	TGTGCCAGCAGCTTAGAACAGGGGTTTGGGGAGCTGTTTTTT
-	-	TRBV6-5	TRBJ2-1	CASSYLRGHNEQFF	TGTGCCAGCAGTTATCTCAGGGGCCACAATGAGCAGTTCTTC
-	-	TRBV19	TRBJ1-1	CASSIIEGNTEAFF	TGTGCCAGTAGTATTATTGAGGGGAACACTGAAGCTTTCTTT
few	TRBD1	TRBV28	TRBJ1-5	CAGRRQGLNQPQHF	TGTGCCGGCCGTCGACAGGGCCTCAATCAGCCCCAGCATTTT
few	-	TRBV28	TRBJ2-2	CASSLTGITGELFF	TGTGCCAGCAGTTTAACAGGAATCACCGGGGAGCTGTTTTTT
-	-	TRBV7-8	TRBJ1-2	CASSLVGVGSGYTF	TGTGCCAGCAGCTTAGTCGGGGTAGGAAGTGGCTACACCTTC
-	-	TRBV4-1	TRBJ2-3	CASSQVGFPTDAQYF	TGCGCCAGCAGCCAAGTTGGCTTTCCTACAGATGCGCAGTATTTT
-	-	TRBV3-1/TRBV3-2	TRBJ1-6	CASSQATPAGNSPLHF	TGTGCCAGCAGCCAGGCAACTCCCGCAGGGAATTCACCCCTCCACTTT
-	-	TRBV6-5	TRBJ1-1	CASSPDRSNTEAFF	TGTGCCAGCAGTCCCGACAGGTCGAACACTGAAGCTTTCTTT
few	TRBD1	TRBV7-6	TRBJ1-6	CASSSTRQGGSSYNSPLHF	TGTGCCAGCAGCTCAACTAGACAGGGGGGGAGCTCCTATAATTCACCCCTCCACTTT
-	-	TRBV30	TRBJ2-5	CAWSVNSGTQYF	TGTGCCTGGAGTGTAAATTCCGGGACCCAGTACTTC
-	-	TRBV29-1	TRBJ2-5	CSVRDGEGTQYF	TGCAGCGTCCGGGATGGAGAGGGGACCCAGTACTTC
-	TRBD2	TRBV29-1	TRBJ2-3	CSVTSGGSTDTQYF	TGCAGCGTTACAAGCGGGGGGAGCACAGATACGCAGTATTTT
-	-	TRBV7-6	TRBJ2-7	CASSLRAWGGQDEQYF	TGTGCCAGCAGCTTACGGGCCTGGGGGGGCCAGGACGAGCAGTACTTC
-	-	TRBV7-2	TRBJ2-7	CASSLGPQGHSTYEQYF	TGTGCCAGCAGCTTAGGACCACAAGGACATTCTACCTACGAGCAGTACTTC